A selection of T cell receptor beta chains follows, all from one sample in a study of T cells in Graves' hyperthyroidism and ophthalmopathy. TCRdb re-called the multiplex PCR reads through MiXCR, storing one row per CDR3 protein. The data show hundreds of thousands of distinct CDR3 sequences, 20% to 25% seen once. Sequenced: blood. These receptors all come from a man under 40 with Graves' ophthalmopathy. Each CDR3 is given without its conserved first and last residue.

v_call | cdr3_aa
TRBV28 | ASSWQDFSYT
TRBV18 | ASSPRTTNEKLF
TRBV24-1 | ATSDPLAGVETQY
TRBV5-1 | ASSWDPDRNTGELF
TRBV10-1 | ASSATSGSVETQY
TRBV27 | ASSPLKGGYT
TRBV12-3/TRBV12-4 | ASSFEFQETQY
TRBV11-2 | AGSFGTGGYEQY
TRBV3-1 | ASSQDSGTGEETQY
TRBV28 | ASSCGTASTDTQY